These 30 T cell receptor beta chains were sequenced from one sample in a study of tissue T cells after allogeneic stem cell transplantation. Only in-frame clones appear in the TCRdb table, and some are missing; sequencing was by immunoSEQ multiplex PCR. The repertoire includes 20,000 to 30,000 clones, 73% of them detected once, and 6% to 8.5% sits in the top ten. The sample was tissue from the ileum, taken at autopsy. These receptor sequences come from a female donor at least 60 years old with lung cancer.

The V gene is TRBV30, the J gene TRBJ1-1, with TRBD1 identical over 9 bases. This CDR3 contains 13 residues. The V gene's germline CDR1 is GTSNPN and CDR2 SVGIG (reference sequence). With V trimmed by 4 bases and J by 1 base, 1 base remained unmatched. CDR3 in DNA: TGTGCCTGGATGGGACAGGGGAACACTGAAGCTTTCTTT. Translation gives CAWMGQGNTEAFF.

The chain recombines TRBV7-9 with TRBJ1-2, with TRBD1 identical over 8 bases. This CDR3 contains 18 residues. Trimming removed 1 base from V and 8 bases from J; junction bases left unmatched: 18. Germline CDR1 and CDR2: SEHNR and FQNEAQ (reference sequence). In DNA, the CDR3 is TGTGCCAGCAGCTTAGGGACAGGGTTCGCGGGGGGAATCAAAGGCTACACCTTC. It is translated as CASSLGTGFAGGIKGYTF.

This clone has more than one count but fewer than ten. The V and J genes are TRBV18 and TRBJ1-1, with D possibly being TRBD1 (6 bases). V lost 2 bases, J lost 1 base, and 14 bases lay in between. CDR1 and CDR2 (germline): KGHSH, LQKENI. The CDR3 runs 16 residues. The CDR3 nucleotides are TGTGCCAGCTCACCATTAGGACCGGGACAGAACACTGAAGCTTTCTTT. It codes for CASSPLGPGQNTEAFF.

This rearrangement joins TRBV6-2 or TRBV6-3 to TRBJ1-5; D is ambiguous. CDR3 length: 16 amino acids. The germline gives CDR1 MNHEY, CDR2 SVGEGT. The V end was cut by 0 bases, the J end by 2 bases, with 11 bases between. The CDR3 region is CASSYSGSHGNQPQHF. For the CDR3, the DNA is TGTGCCAGCAGTTACTCTGGCAGTCATGGCAATCAGCCCCAGCATTTT.

This chain connects TRBV19 to TRBJ2-4; D might be TRBD2 (7 bases). In germline, CDR1 is LNHDA, CDR2 SQIVND (reference sequence). This CDR3 has 18 amino acids. Trimming removed 0 bases from V and 3 bases from J, with 18 bases in between. This chain's CDR3 is CASSIDRGGGRSKNIQYF. CDR3 DNA: TGTGCCAGTAGTATAGATCGGGGCGGGGGCCGTAGCAAAAACATTCAGTACTTC.

V usage is TRBV2 and J usage is TRBJ2-6; maybe TRBD2 (5 bases). Trimming removed 6 bases from V and 0 bases from J, with 9 bases in between. Germline CDR1 SNHLY, CDR2 FYNNEI. The CDR3 runs 15 residues. CDR3 loop: CASSREGSGANVLTF. The DNA for the CDR3 is TGTGCCAGCAGCCGTGAGGGCTCTGGGGCCAACGTCCTGACTTTC.

The chain links TRBV7-3 to TRBJ2-7; the D is unclear. The germline CDR1 and CDR2 sequences are SGHTA and FQGTGA. The CDR3 extends over 13 amino acids. The V end was cut by 5 bases, the J end by 0 bases, with 8 bases between. The CDR3 coding sequence is TGTGCCAGCAGCCCAATAGGCTCCTACGAGCAGTACTTC. Protein: CASSPIGSYEQYF.

The rearrangement links TRBV10-3 to TRBJ2-3; D possibly matches TRBD1 or TRBD2 (5 bases each). V gave up 5 bases and J gave up 5 bases, with 17 bases separating them. Germline assignment: CDR1 ENHRY and CDR2 SYGVKD. The CDR3 totals 15 residues. The CDR3 DNA follows: TGTGCCATCAGTTTTCCGGGACGCGAGGGAGATACGCAGTATTTT. Translating gives CAISFPGREGDTQYF.

There are a few counts of this clone. The chain joins TRBV5-1 to TRBJ1-1, with D possibly TRBD1 on 5 matching bases. Trimming stripped 0 bases from V and 7 bases from J, with 7 bases between. This CDR3 comprises 12 residues. Germline CDR1 SGHRS, CDR2 YFSETQ. CDR3 DNA: TGCGCCAGCAGCTTGGACAGGTTTGAAGCTTTCTTT. Its translation: CASSLDRFEAFF.

The CDR3 loop reads CASSRIGAGNTIYF. The CDR3 DNA sequence: TGTGCCAGCAGTCGCATCGGGGCTGGAAACACCATATATTTT. The rearrangement joins TRBV6-5 to TRBJ1-3; D is unclear. This CDR3 spans 14 amino acids. V was clipped by 5 bases and J by 2 bases, with 10 bases between them. Germline-derived CDR1 and CDR2 are MNHEY and SVGAGI.

This clone was recorded once. The genes are TRBV18 and TRBJ1-1; 7 bases are shared with TRBD1. This CDR3 spans 16 amino acids. J lost 1 base, V lost 1 base, and 6 bases had no gene match. Germline CDR1 and CDR2: KGHSH and LQKENI. CDR3 residues: CASSPRTGGRNTEAFF. CDR3 nucleotides: TGTGCCAGCTCACCACGGACAGGAGGGCGGAACACTGAAGCTTTCTTT.

The rearrangement joins TRBV3-1 (or the pseudogene TRBV3-2) to TRBJ2-7; tentative D call: TRBD2 (5 bases). V was clipped by 0 bases and J by 3 bases, with 18 bases between them. Germline-derived CDR1 and CDR2 are LGHDT and YNNKEL (reference sequence). This CDR3 is 17 amino acids long. The CDR3 nucleotides are TGTGCCAGCAGCCAAGAATGGTTGGAGGACCGATTCTACGAGCAGTACTTC. Protein sequence: CASSQEWLEDRFYEQYF.

A single count supports this clone. The genes are TRBV18 and TRBJ1-5; 7 bases map to TRBD1. The V gene end was trimmed by 1 base and the J gene end by 7 bases; junction bases not matched to a gene: 4. CDR1 and CDR2 (germline): KGHSH, LQKENI. This CDR3 comprises 14 residues. CDR3 DNA sequence: TGTGCCAGCTCACCACGACAGGGTGTCCAGCCCCAGCATTTT. The encoded protein is CASSPRQGVQPQHF.

This clone was seen a few times. The V gene is TRBV6-5, the J gene TRBJ1-2; 9 nucleotides line up with TRBD1. CDR1 MNHEY and CDR2 SVGAGI come from the germline V gene. This CDR3 region has 13 residues. Losses at the gene ends were 5 bases for V and 8 bases for J; bases not matched to a gene: 6. The CDR3 bases are TGTGCCAGCAGTACTGGGGACAGGGTGGGCTACACCTTC. It encodes CASSTGDRVGYTF.

The CDR3 loop is CASSPQWGRTTSSYEQYF. CDR3 DNA: TGTGCCAGCAGCCCTCAATGGGGCAGGACAACCTCCTCCTACGAGCAGTACTTC. V is TRBV14 and J is TRBJ2-7, with TRBD1 as a possible D gene (5 bases). This CDR3 is 18 amino acids long. CDR1 SGHDN and CDR2 FVKESK come from the germline V gene. V was trimmed by 4 bases and J by 0 bases, leaving 22 bases between them.

The V call is TRBV7-2, the J call TRBJ1-5, with D hard to call. The V gene lost 5 bases and the J gene lost 5 bases, with 16 bases spanning the gap. The length of the CDR3 is 15 residues. Looked up from germline, CDR1 is SGHTA and CDR2 is FQGNSA. CDR3 residues: CASSQGGRQHQPQHF. CDR3 DNA sequence: TGTGCCAGCAGCCAAGGTGGGCGGCAACATCAGCCCCAGCATTTT.

The chain employs TRBV6-6 and TRBJ2-7; no definite D call. The CDR3 loop spans 13 amino acids. Between the trimmed V and J ends, which lost 3 bases and 6 bases, there was a span of 12 bases. In germline, CDR1 is MNHNY, CDR2 SVGAGI (reference sequence). The CDR3 coding sequence is TGTGCCAGCAGTTATAATTTGGGCTCCGAGCAGTACTTC. Translation: CASSYNLGSEQYF.

The genes are TRBV5-4 and TRBJ1-1; D is unclear. Germline V gene lookup returns CDR1 SGHNT and CDR2 YYREEE (reference sequence). V lost 3 bases and J lost 0, with 15 bases in between. The CDR3 loop spans 16 amino acids. CDR3 nucleotides: TGTGCCAGCAGCTCCCGGCAACAGACTATGAACACTGAAGCTTTCTTT. This encodes CASSSRQQTMNTEAFF.

This clone was recorded a few times. This rearrangement joins TRBV19 to TRBJ2-3; 8 nucleotides line up with TRBD2. With 5 bases clipped from V and 0 bases from J, the junction kept 4 bases outside the gene matches. The CDR3 totals 15 residues. CDR1 is LNHDA and CDR2 is SQIVND in the germline V gene (reference sequence). CDR3 protein: CASSFGGGSTDTQYF. DNA for the CDR3: TGTGCCAGTAGTTTCGGGGGGGGAAGCACAGATACGCAGTATTTT. The variable domain in full, with the rest retrieved from reference TRBV19 and TRBJ2-3, is DGGITQSPKYLFRKEGQNVTLSCEQNLNHDAMYWYRQDPGQGLRLIYYSQIVNDFQKGDIAEGYSVSREKKESFPLTVTSAQKNPTAFYLCASSFGGGSTDTQYFGPGTRLTVL.

This clone was detected a few times. The chain employs TRBV5-1 and TRBJ1-6, with D hard to call. The CDR3 is made up of 12 amino acids. V was cut by 4 bases and J by 8 bases, with 7 bases left in between. Germline V CDR1 and CDR2: SGHRS, YFSETQ. The CDR3 sequence: CASSVPDSPLHF. CDR3 in DNA: TGCGCCAGCAGCGTGCCCGATTCACCCCTCCACTTT.

The chain uses TRBV18 and TRBJ2-3; 9 nucleotides align to TRBD2. Germline V lookup: CDR1 KGHSH, CDR2 LQKENI. With V trimmed by 4 bases and J by 1 base, 3 bases remained unmatched. This CDR3 is built from 15 residues. This chain's CDR3 is CASSHSSGGTDTQYF. As DNA, the CDR3 is TGTGCCAGCTCACATTCTAGCGGGGGCACAGATACGCAGTATTTT.

This chain uses TRBV6-4 with TRBJ2-1; D tentatively fits TRBD1 or TRBD2 (6 bases each). The germline V and J ends were trimmed by 10 bases and 7 bases, with 20 bases remaining between them. The CDR3 is 14 amino acids. The germline V gene has CDR1 MRHNA and CDR2 SNTAGT. In nucleotides, the CDR3 is TGTGCCACCTCAGACGGAGGGGGATTTAATGAGCAGTTCTTC. It translates to CATSDGGGFNEQFF.

J is TRBJ2-5 and V is TRBV12-5, with 7 bases identical to TRBD1. Trimming at V came to 5 bases and at J to 5 bases, leaving 11 bases not matched to a gene. The CDR3 covers 15 residues. Germline-derived CDR1 and CDR2 are LGHNT and FRNRAP. The DNA of the CDR3 is TGTGCTAGTGGTCTCTCCGCAGGGGGTGGGGAGACCCAGTACTTC. Translation: CASGLSAGGGETQYF.

The V call is TRBV7-3, the J call TRBJ1-1, with D unclear. V shed 0 bases and J shed 0 bases, with 8 bases lying between them. CDR1 and CDR2 from the germline V gene are SGHTA and FQGTGA. CDR3 length: 15 residues. The CDR3 DNA follows: TGTGCCAGCAGCTTAACAGCCGGGCTGAACACTGAAGCTTTCTTT. Encoded protein: CASSLTAGLNTEAFF.

This sequence joins TRBV19 and TRBJ2-1; no clear D. CDR1 and CDR2 (germline): LNHDA, SQIVND (reference sequence). V lost 3 bases and J 2 bases, leaving 5 bases between the germline ends. The CDR3 runs 13 residues. The CDR3 sequence: CASSIPPYNEQFF. DNA for the CDR3: TGTGCCAGTAGTATTCCTCCCTACAATGAGCAGTTCTTC.

The chain has TRBV5-4 and TRBJ2-7, with 9 nucleotides matching TRBD2. Trimming removed 4 bases from V and 4 bases from J; junction bases left unmatched: 6. There are 14 residues in the CDR3. From germline, CDR1 is SGHNT and CDR2 YYREEE (reference sequence). DNA of the CDR3: TGTGCCAGCAGCGGTAGCGGGAGTATTTACGAGCAGTACTTC. Amino acids: CASSGSGSIYEQYF.

V and J are TRBV5-6 and TRBJ2-3; no firm D call. V was pared by 0 bases and J by 2 bases, with 7 bases between. The CDR3 covers 14 residues. CDR1 and CDR2 from the germline V gene are SGHDT and YYEEEE. CDR3 residues: CASSLELVTDTQYF. Here the CDR3 DNA reads TGTGCCAGCAGCTTGGAACTGGTCACAGATACGCAGTATTTT.

This clone was observed a few times. The gene calls are TRBV5-1 and TRBJ1-1; no firm D call. V was trimmed by 2 bases and J by 0 bases, leaving 8 bases between them. The CDR3 has 14 residues. Germline V gene sequence: CDR1 SGHRS, CDR2 YFSETQ. CDR3 sequence reads: CASSFRTVNTEAFF. The CDR3 region has the DNA TGCGCCAGCAGCTTCAGGACGGTGAACACTGAAGCTTTCTTT.

This clone showed up just once. V gene TRBV30 combines with J gene TRBJ2-2; D is undetermined. This CDR3 is built from 13 residues. V lost 0 bases and J 8 bases, leaving 10 bases between the germline ends. Germline values: CDR1 GTSNPN, CDR2 SVGIG (reference sequence). The CDR3, as DNA: TGTGCCTGGAGTGTACGGTTGACTGGGGAGCTGTTTTTT. It is translated as CAWSVRLTGELFF.

The chain uses TRBV11-3 and TRBJ2-7, with D maybe TRBD1 (6 bases). The germline CDR1 and CDR2 sequences are SGHNT and YENEEA. Between the trimmed V and J ends, which lost 5 bases and 5 bases, there was a span of 10 bases. CDR3 size: 12 residues. The CDR3 sequence is CASSLQGNEQYF. The CDR3 DNA reads TGTGCCAGCAGCCTACAGGGCAACGAGCAGTACTTC.